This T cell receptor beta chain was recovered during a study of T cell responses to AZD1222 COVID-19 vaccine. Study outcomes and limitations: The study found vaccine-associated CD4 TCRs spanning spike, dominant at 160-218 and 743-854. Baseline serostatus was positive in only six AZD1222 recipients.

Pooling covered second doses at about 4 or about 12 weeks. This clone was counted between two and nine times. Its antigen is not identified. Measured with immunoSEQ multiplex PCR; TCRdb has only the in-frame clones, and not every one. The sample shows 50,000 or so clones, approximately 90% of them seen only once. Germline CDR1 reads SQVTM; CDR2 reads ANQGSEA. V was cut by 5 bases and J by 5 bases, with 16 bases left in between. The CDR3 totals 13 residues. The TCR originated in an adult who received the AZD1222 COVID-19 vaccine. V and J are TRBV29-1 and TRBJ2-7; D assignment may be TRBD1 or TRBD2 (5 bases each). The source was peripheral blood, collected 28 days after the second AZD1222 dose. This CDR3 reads CSVFRDEGNEQYF. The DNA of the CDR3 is TGCAGCGTTTTCCGGGACGAGGGTAACGAGCAGTACTTC.